This T cell receptor (beta chain) emerged from a study of blood T cell repertoires in COVID-19. Study overall: The origin of the acute and convalescent COVID-19 samples was the United States, Italy and Spain. Sources were T cells, B-cell-depleted T cells, or PBMCs; the material itself was cDNA or gDNA.

Per the authors' pipeline: Amplification of reference gene primers was used by the study to estimate nucleated cell counts. Using immunoSEQ multiplex PCR, the repertoire was profiled, and TCRdb retains in-frame clones only, with some absent. The D gene and trimming were derived from the DNA, and the V and J assignments and clone size from that table. The sample consists of about 40,000 clones, approximately 86% of them appearing once. What was sequenced was peripheral blood. The clonotype originates from a man aged 45-65 years in a cohort sampled during active COVID-19.

The CDR3 loop reads CASSLAPGNTDTQYF. The DNA for the CDR3 is TGTGCCAGCAGCCTTGCCCCGGGGAACACAGATACGCAGTATTTT. This rearrangement joins TRBV5-6 to TRBJ2-3; tentative D call: TRBD2 (5 bases). Germline loops: CDR1 SGHDT, CDR2 YYEEEE. The CDR3 covers 15 residues. Between the trimmed V and J ends, which lost 4 bases and 2 bases, there was a span of 14 bases.